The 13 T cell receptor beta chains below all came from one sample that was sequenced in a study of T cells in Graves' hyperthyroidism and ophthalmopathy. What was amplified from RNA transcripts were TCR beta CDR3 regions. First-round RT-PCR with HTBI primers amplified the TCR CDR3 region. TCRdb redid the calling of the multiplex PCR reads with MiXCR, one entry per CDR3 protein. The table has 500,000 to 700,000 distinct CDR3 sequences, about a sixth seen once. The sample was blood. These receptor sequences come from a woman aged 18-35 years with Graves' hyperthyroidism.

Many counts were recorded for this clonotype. DNA for the CDR3: TGTGCCAGCAGCTGGTCAACGGGACCAAACTACGAGCAGTACTTC. Translation: CASSWSTGPNYEQYF. V is TRBV5-5 and J is TRBJ2-7, with D perhaps TRBD1 or TRBD2 (5 bases each). The germline gives CDR1 SGHKS, CDR2 YYEKEE (reference sequence). V was trimmed by 3 bases and J by 3 bases, leaving 16 bases between them. This CDR3 has 15 amino acids.

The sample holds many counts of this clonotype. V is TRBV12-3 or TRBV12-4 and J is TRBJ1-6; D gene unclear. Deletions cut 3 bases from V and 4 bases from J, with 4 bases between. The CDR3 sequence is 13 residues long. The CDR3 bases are TGTGCCAGCAGTTTCGGGTATAATTCACCCCTCCACTTT. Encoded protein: CASSFGYNSPLHF.

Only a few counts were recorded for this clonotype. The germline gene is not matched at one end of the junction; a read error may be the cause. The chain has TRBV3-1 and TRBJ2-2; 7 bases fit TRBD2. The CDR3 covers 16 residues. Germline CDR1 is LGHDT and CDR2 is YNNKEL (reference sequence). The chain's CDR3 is CTSSPRRGGNTGELFF. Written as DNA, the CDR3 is TGTACCAGCAGCCCCCGCCGCGGGGGGAACACCGGGGAGCTGTTTTTT. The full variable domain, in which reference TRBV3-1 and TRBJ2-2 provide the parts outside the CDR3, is DTAVSQTPKYLVTQMGNDKSIKCEQNLGHDTMYWYKQDSKKFLKIMFSYNNKELIINETVPNRFSPKSPDKAHLNLHINSLELGDSAVYFCTSSPRRGGNTGELFFGEGSRLTVL.

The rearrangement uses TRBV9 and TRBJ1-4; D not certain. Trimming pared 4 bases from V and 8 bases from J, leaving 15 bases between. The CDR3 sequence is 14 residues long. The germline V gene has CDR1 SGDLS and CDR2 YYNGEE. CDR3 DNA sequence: TGTGCCAGCAGCCCCGGGTCCCCGGGGGAAAAACTGTTTTTT. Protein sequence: CASSPGSPGEKLFF.

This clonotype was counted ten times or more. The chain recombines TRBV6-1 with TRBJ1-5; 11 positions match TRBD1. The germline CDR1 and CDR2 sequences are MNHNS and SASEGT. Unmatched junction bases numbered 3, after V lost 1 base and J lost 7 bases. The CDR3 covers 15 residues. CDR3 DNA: TGTGCCAGCAGTGAAGAGGGGACAGGGGGACAGCCCCAGCATTTT. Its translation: CASSEEGTGGQPQHF.

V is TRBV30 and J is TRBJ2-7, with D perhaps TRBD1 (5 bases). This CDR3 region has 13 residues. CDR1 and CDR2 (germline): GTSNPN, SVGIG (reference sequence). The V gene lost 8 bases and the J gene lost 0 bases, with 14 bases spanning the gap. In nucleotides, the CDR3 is TGTGCCGGATTAGGGGCGGCCTCCTACGAGCAGTACTTC. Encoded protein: CAGLGAASYEQYF.

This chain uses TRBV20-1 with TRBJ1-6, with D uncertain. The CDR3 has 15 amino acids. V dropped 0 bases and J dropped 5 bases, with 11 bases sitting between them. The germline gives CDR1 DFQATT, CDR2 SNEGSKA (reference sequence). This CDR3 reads CSARDLPSNNSPLHF. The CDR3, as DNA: TGCAGTGCTAGAGATCTTCCGTCAAATAATTCACCCCTCCACTTT.

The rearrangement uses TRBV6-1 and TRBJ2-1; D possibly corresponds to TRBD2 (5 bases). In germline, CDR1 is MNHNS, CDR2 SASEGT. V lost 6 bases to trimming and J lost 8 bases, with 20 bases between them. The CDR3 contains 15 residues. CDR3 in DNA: TGTGCCAGCAGCCTCGGTGAGGGCCGGGTTTATGAGCAGTTCTTC. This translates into CASSLGEGRVYEQFF.

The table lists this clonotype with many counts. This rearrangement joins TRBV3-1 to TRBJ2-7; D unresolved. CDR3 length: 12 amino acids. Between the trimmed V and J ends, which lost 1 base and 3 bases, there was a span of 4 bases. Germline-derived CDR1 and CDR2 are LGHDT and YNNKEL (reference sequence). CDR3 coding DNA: TGTGCCAGCAGCCAAGGGATCTACGAGCAGTACTTC. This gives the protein CASSQGIYEQYF.

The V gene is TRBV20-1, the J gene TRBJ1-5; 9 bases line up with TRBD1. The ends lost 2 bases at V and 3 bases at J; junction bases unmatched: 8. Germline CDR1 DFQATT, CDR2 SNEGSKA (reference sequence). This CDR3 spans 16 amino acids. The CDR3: CSARFLGQGLNQPQHF. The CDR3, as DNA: TGCAGTGCTAGATTCTTGGGACAGGGACTCAATCAGCCCCAGCATTTT.

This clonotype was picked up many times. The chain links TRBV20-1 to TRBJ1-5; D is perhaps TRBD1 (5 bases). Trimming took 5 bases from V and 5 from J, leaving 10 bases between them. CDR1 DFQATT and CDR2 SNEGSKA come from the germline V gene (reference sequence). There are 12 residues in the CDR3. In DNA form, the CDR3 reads TGCAGTGCTGGGACGGGAGATCAGCCCCAGCATTTT. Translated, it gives CSAGTGDQPQHF.

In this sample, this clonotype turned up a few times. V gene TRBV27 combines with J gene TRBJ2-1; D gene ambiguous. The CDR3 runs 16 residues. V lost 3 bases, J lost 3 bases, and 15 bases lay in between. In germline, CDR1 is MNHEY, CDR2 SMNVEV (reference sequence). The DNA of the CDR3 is TGTGCCAGCAGTTTCAAATCCCCTGACTTCTACAATGAGCAGTTCTTC. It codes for CASSFKSPDFYNEQFF.

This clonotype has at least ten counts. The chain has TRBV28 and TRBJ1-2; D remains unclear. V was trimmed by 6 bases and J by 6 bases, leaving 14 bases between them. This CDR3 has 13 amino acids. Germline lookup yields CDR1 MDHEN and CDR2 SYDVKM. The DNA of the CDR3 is TGTGCCAGCAGAAAGGACGGGATCGATGGCTACACCTTC. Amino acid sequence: CASRKDGIDGYTF.